The 13 T cell receptor beta chains given below trace back to one sample, sequenced in a study of T cells in Graves' hyperthyroidism and ophthalmopathy. The investigators amplified TCR beta CDR3 regions from RNA transcripts. With the HTBI primer set, the TCR CDR3 went through a first round of RT-PCR. TCRdb reprocessed the multiplex PCR reads via MiXCR and lists one record per CDR3 protein. The sample shows some 600,000 distinct CDR3 sequences, 14% of them seen only once. Sequences were obtained from blood. Receptors were obtained from a woman in her 30s with Graves' hyperthyroidism that later progressed to Graves' ophthalmopathy.

The chain employs TRBV7-9 and TRBJ1-5, with a tentative D call TRBD1 (6 bases). Germline values: CDR1 SEHNR, CDR2 FQNEAQ (reference sequence). V was pared by 5 bases and J by 0 bases, with 17 bases between. This CDR3 has 17 residues. CDR3 in DNA: TGTGCCAGCAGCCCCGGAGCGGACAGTAATAGCAATCAGCCCCAGCATTTT. Encoded protein: CASSPGADSNSNQPQHF.

The table lists this clonotype with many counts. The chain is built from TRBV20-1 and TRBJ2-7; TRBD2 agrees at 9 bases. In germline, CDR1 is DFQATT, CDR2 SNEGSKA (reference sequence). This CDR3 region has 14 residues. Losses at the gene ends were 7 bases for V and 3 bases for J; bases not matched to a gene: 10. CDR3 loop: CSGRGSSGSYEQYF. DNA for the CDR3: TGCAGTGGGAGGGGTAGTAGCGGGAGCTACGAGCAGTACTTC.

This clonotype was seen ten or more times. This rearrangement joins TRBV3-1 to TRBJ1-2; D possibly corresponds to TRBD1 (5 bases). The V gene lost 7 bases and the J gene lost 4 bases, with 10 bases spanning the gap. CDR3 length: 12 residues. CDR1 LGHDT and CDR2 YNNKEL come from the germline V gene (reference sequence). DNA for the CDR3: TGTGCCAGCACCTCGCAGGGCTATGGCTACACCTTC. Translating it yields CASTSQGYGYTF.

Ten or more counts support this clonotype. This rearrangement joins TRBV25-1 to TRBJ2-3, with TRBD2 identical over 14 bases. V was clipped by 1 base and J by 0 bases; unmatched bases: 9. CDR1 is MGHDK, CDR2 SYGVNS, per germline. This CDR3 spans 20 amino acids. This CDR3 reads CASSESGTSGRLTSTDTQYF. The CDR3, as DNA: TGTGCCAGCAGTGAATCTGGGACTAGCGGGAGATTGACTAGCACAGATACGCAGTATTTT.

This clonotype has a single count. The chain is built from TRBV7-9 and TRBJ2-1; TRBD1 agrees at 8 bases. This CDR3 is built from 15 residues. CDR1 SEHNR and CDR2 FQNEAQ come from the germline V gene (reference sequence). Losses at the gene ends were 5 bases for V and 5 bases for J; bases not matched to a gene: 8. The CDR3 nucleotides read TGTGCCAGCAGCGTCGGGACAGGTTTAAACAATGAGCAGTTCTTC. Its translation is CASSVGTGLNNEQFF. Full variable domain (remainder filled in from reference TRBV7-9 and TRBJ2-1): DTGVSQNPRHKITKRGQNVTFRCDPISEHNRLYWYRQTLGQGPEFLTYFQNEAQLEKSRLLSDRFSAERPKGSFSTLEIQRTEQGDSAMYLCASSVGTGLNNEQFFGPGTRLTVL.

This clonotype was detected a few times. The chain combines TRBV19 with TRBJ2-3, with 8 nucleotides matching TRBD1. The V and J ends lost 6 bases and 5 bases, in that order; junction bases with no gene match: 7. Germline CDR1 LNHDA, CDR2 SQIVND (reference sequence). The length of the CDR3 is 14 residues. CDR3: CASSSDRVIDTQYF. CDR3 nucleotides: TGTGCCAGTAGCTCGGACAGGGTCATAGATACGCAGTATTTT. The full variable domain, its missing parts supplied by reference TRBV19 and TRBJ2-3, is DGGITQSPKYLFRKEGQNVTLSCEQNLNHDAMYWYRQDPGQGLRLIYYSQIVNDFQKGDIAEGYSVSREKKESFPLTVTSAQKNPTAFYLCASSSDRVIDTQYFGPGTRLTVL.

This clonotype has only a few counts. In DNA form, the CDR3 reads TGTGCCACCAGTGCCCAGCGGGGGTACAATGAGCAGTTCTTC. Translated: CATSAQRGYNEQFF. V and J are TRBV24-1 and TRBJ2-1; TRBD2 agrees at 8 bases. The V segment lost 5 bases and the J segment 4 bases; nucleotides outside the gene matches: 3. Germline V gene data show CDR1 as KGHDR and CDR2 as SFDVKD. The CDR3 extends over 14 amino acids.

There are many counts of this clonotype. The chain is built from TRBV28 and TRBJ2-5, with TRBD1 identical over 8 bases. Germline V CDR1 and CDR2: MDHEN, SYDVKM. V shed 4 bases, J shed 2 bases, and the junction held 9 bases outside the gene matches. The CDR3 contains 16 residues. The CDR3 region has the DNA TGTGCCAGCAGTTCACCGGGACAGGTGGGGCAAGAGACCCAGTACTTC. Translating gives CASSSPGQVGQETQYF.

This clonotype was counted between two and nine times. Without the conserved terminal phenylalanine or tryptophan, this CDR3 likely stems from a read error. The limits of the CDR3 on the DNA are not certain, so only TCRdb's listed CDR3 is given. The chain carries TRBV27 and TRBJ2-7; the table's D call of TRBD1 was not tested on the DNA. CDR1 is MNHEY, CDR2 SMNVEV, per germline (reference sequence). The CDR3 has 12 residues if both end residues are counted. The CDR3 is CASRLDRTGIVI.

This clonotype showed up many times. V usage is TRBV9 and J usage is TRBJ2-7, with 7 positions matching TRBD1. Germline CDR1 SGDLS, CDR2 YYNGEE. The CDR3 has 14 residues. V was clipped by 2 bases and J by 0 bases; unmatched bases: 2. The CDR3 DNA is TGTGCCAGCAGCGTCGGACAGGCCTCCTACGAGCAGTACTTC. The encoded protein is CASSVGQASYEQYF.

This clonotype was seen at least ten times. This sequence joins TRBV30 and TRBJ1-2, with unresolved D. This CDR3 is 12 amino acids long. The V gene lost 0 bases and the J gene lost 7 bases, with 9 bases spanning the gap. Germline V CDR1 and CDR2: GTSNPN, SVGIG (reference sequence). The CDR3 here is CAWSVHLTGYTF. CDR3 nucleotide sequence: TGTGCCTGGAGTGTTCATTTAACTGGCTACACCTTC.

The chain joins TRBV6-1 to TRBJ1-2, with a possible D match to TRBD1 (5 bases). The V end was cut by 0 bases, the J end by 6 bases, with 11 bases between. CDR3 length: 14 residues. Germline V lookup: CDR1 MNHNS, CDR2 SASEGT. The CDR3 spells CASSEAAGPNGYTF. The CDR3 coding sequence is TGTGCCAGCAGTGAAGCGGCAGGGCCCAATGGCTACACCTTC.

This clonotype was seen repeatedly, ten times or more. This sequence joins TRBV5-1 and TRBJ2-3; 8 nucleotides agree with TRBD1. The CDR3 contains 13 residues. CDR1 and CDR2 from the germline V gene are SGHRS and YFSETQ. V shed 4 bases and J 5 bases; nucleotides not matched to a gene: 3. As DNA, the CDR3 is TGCGCCAGCAGCCTGGACAGGGAAGATACGCAGTATTTT. It codes for CASSLDREDTQYF. Full variable domain (outside the CDR3, taken from reference TRBV5-1 and TRBJ2-3): KAGVTQTPRYLIKTRGQQVTLSCSPISGHRSVSWYQQTPGQGLQFLFEYFSETQRNKGNFPGRFSGRQFSNSRSEMNVSTLELGDSALYLCASSLDREDTQYFGPGTRLTVL.